This T cell receptor beta chain was recovered during a study of control samples from healthy donors and cancer patients. Per germline, CDR1 SQVTM and CDR2 ANQGSEA. V trimming: 7 bases; J trimming: 5 bases; junction bases outside the gene matches: 8. This CDR3 spans 12 amino acids. Profiled with immunoSEQ multiplex PCR; TCRdb holds only in-frame clones, not every one. The sample shows about 130,000 clones, about 88% of them seen only once. Material for sequencing was blood. This rearrangement joins TRBV29-1 to TRBJ2-7; TRBD2 aligns across 7 bases. The receptor was derived from a man between 45 and 60 years old in good health. DNA of the CDR3: TGCAGCGCCCGAGCGGGGAGCGACGAGCAGTACTTC. As protein: CSARAGSDEQYF.